The 29 T cell receptor beta chains listed next were all sequenced from one sample in a study of CD4 T cells in relation to SARS-CoV-2 and coronaviruses. Only in-frame clones appear in the TCRdb table, and some are missing; sequencing was by immunoSEQ multiplex PCR. The sample lists about 19,000 clones, more than 60% occurring once. Unexposed donor CD4+ T cells date from 2011-2018, before the COVID-19 pandemic. CD4+ T cells were isolated from the cells after more than nine days of culture. The antigens for these receptors are not known. The sequencing sample was made of CD4+ T cells from PBMCs, cultured in vitro. The receptors derive from a human donor in good health.

The V and J genes are TRBV19 and TRBJ1-1; D not resolved. V was cut by 4 bases and J by 3 bases, with 9 bases left in between. The CDR3 totals 13 residues. CDR1 and CDR2 from the germline V gene are LNHDA and SQIVND (reference sequence). CDR3 sequence reads: CASSRPPYTEAFF. In DNA, the CDR3 is TGTGCCAGTAGTAGGCCCCCCTACACTGAAGCTTTCTTT.

The V gene is TRBV7-9, the J gene TRBJ2-3; D possibly uses TRBD1 or TRBD2 (5 bases each). The length of the CDR3 is 13 residues. The ends were cut back, 1 base at V and 6 bases at J, with 8 bases in the middle. Germline V gene sequence: CDR1 SEHNR, CDR2 FQNEAQ (reference sequence). CDR3 sequence: CASSLVGEDTQYF. As DNA, the CDR3 is TGTGCCAGCAGCTTAGTAGGGGAGGATACGCAGTATTTT.

The CDR3 DNA follows: TGTGCCAGCAGCAGGATGGGACTACCTTACGAGCAGTACTTC. Its protein product is CASSRMGLPYEQYF. The V call is TRBV13, the J call TRBJ2-7; 7 bases match TRBD2. The ends lost 5 bases at V and 4 bases at J; junction bases unmatched: 8. The CDR3 spans 14 residues. The germline V gene has CDR1 PRHDT and CDR2 FYEKMQ (reference sequence).

The count of this clone is one. V gene TRBV9 combines with J gene TRBJ2-7; 8 bases fit TRBD1. After removal of 4 bases from V and 6 bases from J, the junction contained 12 bases not matched to a gene. Per germline, CDR1 SGDLS and CDR2 YYNGEE. CDR3 length: 15 residues. The CDR3 loop is CASSPLGQGALEQYF. The CDR3 coding sequence is TGTGCCAGCAGCCCCCTCGGACAGGGTGCCCTCGAGCAGTACTTC. Supplemented by reference TRBV9 and TRBJ2-7, the full variable domain reads DSGVTQTPKHLITATGQRVTLRCSPRSGDLSVYWYQQSLDQGLQFLIQYYNGEERAKGNILERFSAQQFPDLHSELNLSSLELGDSALYFCASSPLGQGALEQYFGPGTRLTVT.

The sample holds a few counts of this clone. This chain uses TRBV19 with TRBJ2-1; 7 positions agree with TRBD2. Germline CDR1 LNHDA, CDR2 SQIVND (reference sequence). CDR3 size: 16 residues. The V segment lost 9 bases and the J segment 0 bases; nucleotides outside the gene matches: 11. CDR3 coding DNA: TGTGCCAGCGGAGTAGCGGGTCCTAGCTCCTACAATGAGCAGTTCTTC. Its translation: CASGVAGPSSYNEQFF. The full variable domain, in which reference TRBV19 and TRBJ2-1 provide the parts outside the CDR3, is DGGITQSPKYLFRKEGQNVTLSCEQNLNHDAMYWYRQDPGQGLRLIYYSQIVNDFQKGDIAEGYSVSREKKESFPLTVTSAQKNPTAFYLCASGVAGPSSYNEQFFGPGTRLTVL.

V gene TRBV7-3 combines with J gene TRBJ2-3; weak D call: TRBD2 (6 bases). This CDR3 has 15 residues. CDR1 SGHTA and CDR2 FQGTGA come from the germline V gene. The V and J ends lost 3 bases and 4 bases respectively, with 14 bases between them. The CDR3 loop reads CASSLGRRAADTQYF. The CDR3 DNA is TGTGCCAGCAGCTTGGGCCGGAGGGCCGCAGATACGCAGTATTTT.

The chain joins TRBV7-2 to TRBJ2-2; D gene uncertain. The V and J ends lost 0 bases and 4 bases respectively, with 3 bases between them. Germline values: CDR1 SGHTA, CDR2 FQGNSA. The CDR3 has 13 residues. CDR3 residues: CASSLAATGELFF. Written as DNA, the CDR3 is TGTGCCAGCAGCTTAGCAGCCACCGGGGAGCTGTTTTTT.

The J gene is TRBJ2-1, the V gene TRBV7-9; 7 positions agree with TRBD2. V dropped 4 bases and J dropped 9; count of bases not matched to a gene: 15. The CDR3 covers 16 residues. Germline CDR1 is SEHNR and CDR2 is FQNEAQ (reference sequence). CDR3 amino acids: CASSSVNTPGGGEQFF. CDR3 nucleotide sequence: TGTGCCAGCAGCTCCGTAAATACCCCGGGGGGAGGTGAGCAGTTCTTC.

This clone was seen only a few times. The chain links TRBV11-2 to TRBJ1-4, with a weak D call TRBD1 (6 bases). Trimming left V 4 bases short and J 16 bases short, with 16 bases between. The CDR3 sequence is 12 residues long. From germline, CDR1 is SGHAT and CDR2 FQNNGV. The CDR3 reads CASSSGGAARFF. The CDR3, as DNA: TGTGCCAGCAGCTCGGGGGGCGCGGCGAGGTTTTTT.

The CDR3 reads CASSSPGQGPSGQFF. The CDR3 DNA follows: TGTGCCAGCAGTTCCCCTGGCCAGGGCCCCAGCGGGCAGTTCTTC. The chain links TRBV6-5 to TRBJ2-1; tentatively, D is TRBD1 or TRBD2 (5 bases each). This CDR3 is built from 15 residues. The germline V gene encodes CDR1 MNHEY and CDR2 SVGAGI. Trimming took off 4 bases at V and 12 bases at J, with 22 bases between the two ends.

The chain couples TRBV7-2 to TRBJ2-1; the D gene is possibly TRBD1 (5 bases). The CDR3 sequence is 14 residues long. Per germline, CDR1 SGHTA and CDR2 FQGNSA. V was cut by 5 bases and J by 3 bases, with 11 bases left in between. The CDR3 DNA reads as TGTGCCAGCAGCGTGGGGCAGAACTACAATGAGCAGTTCTTC. This translates into CASSVGQNYNEQFF.

This clone was detected only once. The gene calls are TRBV18 and TRBJ2-5; D possibly matches TRBD1 or TRBD2 (6 bases each). CDR3 length: 15 residues. Germline loops: CDR1 KGHSH, CDR2 LQKENI. Deletions cut 0 bases from V and 4 bases from J, with 12 bases between. This CDR3 reads CASSPPAGGGETQYF. CDR3 coding DNA: TGTGCCAGCTCACCACCGGCCGGGGGCGGAGAGACCCAGTACTTC.

This clone has only one observation. The chain carries TRBV9 and TRBJ2-5; 7 nucleotides agree with TRBD2. CDR1 and CDR2 from the germline V gene are SGDLS and YYNGEE. The CDR3 is 13 amino acids. The junction had 3 bases not matched to a gene; V was cut back by 4 bases and J by 3 bases. CDR3 nucleotides: TGTGCCAGCAGCCGGGACTACAAAGAGACCCAGTACTTC. Translation: CASSRDYKETQYF.

The chain is built from TRBV6-1 and TRBJ2-7, with 8 bases aligning to TRBD2. The V gene's germline CDR1 is MNHNS and CDR2 SASEGT. V shed 5 bases, J shed 3 bases, and the junction held 6 bases outside the gene matches. The CDR3 has 14 residues. Here the CDR3 reads CASSRTSIHYEQYF. The DNA for the CDR3 is TGTGCCAGCAGTCGGACTAGCATCCACTACGAGCAGTACTTC.

This clone was recorded a few times. The chain carries TRBV6-5 and TRBJ1-3; no clear D gene. V lost 6 bases to trimming and J lost 0 bases, with 12 bases between them. The CDR3 runs 15 residues. Germline CDR1 MNHEY, CDR2 SVGAGI. The CDR3 sequence: CASRQTDSSGNTIYF. The CDR3 coding sequence is TGTGCCAGCAGACAAACAGATTCCTCTGGAAACACCATATATTTT.

The chain uses TRBV9 and TRBJ2-5; 9 nucleotides align to TRBD2. Unmatched junction bases numbered 9, after V lost 5 bases and J lost 4 bases. The CDR3 is 15 residues long. Germline V gives CDR1 SGDLS, CDR2 YYNGEE. The CDR3 spells CASSLGAGGSETQYF. The CDR3 nucleotides read TGTGCCAGCAGTCTGGGGGCGGGAGGGTCAGAGACCCAGTACTTC.

The chain recombines TRBV6-5 with TRBJ2-4; D uncertain. The CDR3 contains 13 residues. Trimming took 8 bases from V and 0 from J, leaving 8 bases between them. Germline V gene sequence: CDR1 MNHEY, CDR2 SVGAGI. CDR3 sequence (DNA): TGTGCCAGCCGTACTGTAGCCAAAAACATTCAGTACTTC. This codes for CASRTVAKNIQYF.

This chain connects TRBV3-1 (or the pseudogene TRBV3-2) to TRBJ2-7; 8 bases line up with TRBD1. The CDR3 spans 15 residues. V gave up 4 bases and J gave up 0 bases; unmatched junction bases: 5. Germline V gene lookup returns CDR1 LGHDT and CDR2 YNNKEL (reference sequence). The CDR3 bases are TGTGCCAGCAGCCGGATGGGACAGGTCTCCTACGAGCAGTACTTC. It translates to CASSRMGQVSYEQYF.

The chain joins TRBV5-6 to TRBJ1-2, with D unclear. The CDR3 covers 17 residues. Trimming left V 3 bases short and J 2 bases short, with 20 bases between. Germline V lookup: CDR1 SGHDT, CDR2 YYEEEE. The CDR3 DNA reads as TGTGCCAGCAGCTCGCCCTTTATTGGCTATAACAACTATGGCTACACCTTC. It yields the protein CASSSPFIGYNNYGYTF.

This rearrangement joins TRBV6-2 or TRBV6-3 to TRBJ2-5, with D maybe TRBD1 (6 bases). The germline V and J ends were trimmed by 0 bases and 4 bases, with 12 bases remaining between them. The CDR3 is made up of 15 amino acids. Germline V gene sequence: CDR1 MNHEY, CDR2 SVGEGT. The CDR3 here is CASSYSVRGRETQYF. The CDR3 DNA is TGTGCCAGCAGTTACTCGGTCAGGGGAAGAGAGACCCAGTACTTC.

The V call is TRBV6-5, the J call TRBJ1-5; D gene uncertain. The CDR3 runs to 15 residues. The germline V and J ends were trimmed by 0 bases and 3 bases, with 9 bases remaining between them. Germline V gene sequence: CDR1 MNHEY, CDR2 SVGAGI. The CDR3 DNA is TGTGCCAGCAGTTACTCGACTGGGTTCAATCAGCCCCAGCATTTT. Its translation: CASSYSTGFNQPQHF.

This clone was seen only once. This CDR3 is CASSSPQGNTGELFF. CDR3 nucleotide sequence: TGTGCCAGCAGCTCCCCCCAGGGCAATACCGGGGAGCTGTTTTTT. The V and J genes are TRBV7-2 and TRBJ2-2; D is possibly TRBD1 (5 bases). This CDR3 has 15 residues. Trimming removed 4 bases from V and 5 bases from J, with 14 bases in between. CDR1 and CDR2 (germline): SGHTA, FQGNSA.

The chain recombines TRBV3-1 (or the pseudogene TRBV3-2) with TRBJ2-5, with D possibly being TRBD2 (5 bases). The CDR3 is made up of 13 amino acids. Germline V lookup: CDR1 LGHDT, CDR2 YNNKEL (reference sequence). Trimming removed 6 bases at V and 5 bases at J, with 13 bases between. CDR3 coding DNA: TGTGCCAGCAGAGTGGGGAGTGGTGAGACCCAGTACTTC. Translation gives CASRVGSGETQYF.

The genes are TRBV7-3 and TRBJ2-7; D is possibly TRBD1 or TRBD2 (5 bases each). CDR1 is SGHTA and CDR2 is FQGTGA in the germline V gene. Trimming shortened V by 5 bases and J by 6 bases, and 20 bases separated the two germline ends. The CDR3 totals 15 residues. The CDR3 DNA follows: TGTGCCAGCAGCCAAGACGGGGCCCGACGGGGCGAGCAGTACTTC. Encoded protein: CASSQDGARRGEQYF.

The chain joins TRBV10-3 to TRBJ2-4; 9 nucleotides match TRBD1. The CDR3 covers 13 residues. Trimming cost V 8 bases and J 7 bases; bases outside gene matches: 6. CDR1 and CDR2 (germline): ENHRY, SYGVKD. CDR3 nucleotides: TGTGCCATCGGTCAACAGGGGGCGAACATTCAGTACTTC. This gives the protein CAIGQQGANIQYF.

The gene calls are TRBV19 and TRBJ1-4, with D tentatively TRBD1 (6 bases). The V gene lost 8 bases and the J gene lost 8 bases, with 18 bases spanning the gap. CDR3 length: 14 residues. Per the germline V gene, CDR1 is LNHDA and CDR2 is SQIVND (reference sequence). CDR3 sequence: CASLGRTVKEKLFF. The CDR3 nucleotides read TGTGCCAGTCTGGGGAGGACAGTCAAGGAAAAACTGTTTTTT.

As for this clone: The junction shows a germline mismatch at one end, possibly a read error. The gene calls are TRBV6-5 and TRBJ1-6; D call uncertain. The CDR3 contains 14 residues. Per germline, CDR1 MNHEY and CDR2 SVGAGI. The CDR3 region has the DNA TGTGCCAACAGTTTGACTCTAAAGGGTTCACCCCTCCACTTT. Translation gives CANSLTLKGSPLHF.

This clone was seen once. V gene TRBV6-2 or TRBV6-3 combines with J gene TRBJ2-2; D is unresolved. With 6 bases removed from V and 1 base from J, the gap between germline ends came to 9 bases. From germline, CDR1 is MNHEY and CDR2 SVGEGT. This CDR3 is built from 14 residues. The CDR3 sequence: CASSQYRNTGELFF. The CDR3 DNA follows: TGTGCCAGCAGCCAATACAGGAACACCGGGGAGCTGTTTTTT.

This clone was seen only once. V usage is TRBV7-2 and J usage is TRBJ2-7; the D gene is possibly TRBD1 (8 bases). The CDR3 spans 14 residues. V was clipped by 3 bases and J by 3 bases, with 12 bases between them. The germline CDR1 and CDR2 sequences are SGHTA and FQGNSA. CDR3 DNA: TGTGCCAGCAGCTTTACAGGGGGGGACTACGAGCAGTACTTC. Amino acids: CASSFTGGDYEQYF. The variable domain in full, completed from reference TRBV7-2 and TRBJ2-7, reads GAGVSQSPSNKVTEKGKDVELRCDPISGHTALYWYRQSLGQGLEFLIYFQGNSAPDKSGLPSDRFSAERTGGSVSTLTIQRTQQEDSAVYLCASSFTGGDYEQYFGPGTRLTVT.